This T cell receptor (beta chain) was sequenced during a study of blood T cell repertoires in COVID-19. V gave up 4 bases and J gave up 7 bases, with 14 bases separating them. Germline values: CDR1 KGHSH, CDR2 LQKENI. The CDR3 is made up of 15 amino acids. Two negative PCRs, clearance, or symptom resolution were required of recovered Cohort 3 donors. In the original processing: Amplification from reference gene primers served as the basis for estimated nucleated cell counts. Clones were read by immunoSEQ multiplex PCR, and TCRdb kept only the in-frame ones, dropping some. V and J calls and clone size are as listed in that table; D and trimming were resolved from the DNA. The data contain roughly 270,000 clones, 85% of them seen just once; the ten biggest clones take up 2% to 3%.

The chain employs TRBV18 and TRBJ1-6; D perhaps matches TRBD1 (6 bases). The receptor's source is a woman between 45 and 65 years old who had recovered from COVID-19. Source material: PBMCs or T cells enriched from blood (not recorded which). In nucleotides, the CDR3 is TGTGCCAGCTCACTTACAAACAGGGAAAATTCACCCCTCCACTTT. It yields the protein CASSLTNRENSPLHF.